Shown below are 22 T cell receptor beta chains from a single sample sequenced in a study of cytomegalovirus exposure and HLA in healthy donors. This PCR relied on a set of 60 Vbeta primers and 13 Jbeta primers. The table came from immunoSEQ multiplex PCR; TCRdb's copy has only in-frame clones and leaves some out. The sample has roughly 200,000 clones; over 75% are singletons. Sequenced: PBMCs. The receptors derive from a man aged 55 to 69 in good health and CMV-seronegative.

This sequence joins TRBV4-3 and TRBJ1-1; D gene uncertain. Trimming removed 0 bases at V and 8 bases at J, with 10 bases between. Germline loops: CDR1 LGHNA, CDR2 YSLEER. The CDR3 is 13 residues long. The CDR3 here is CASSQDLAGEAFF. In DNA, the CDR3 is TGCGCCAGCAGCCAAGATCTAGCGGGGGAAGCTTTCTTT.

The rearrangement joins TRBV5-4 to TRBJ1-3, with no clear D. Trimming removed 0 bases from V and 3 bases from J, with 13 bases in between. Germline V lookup: CDR1 SGHNT, CDR2 YYREEE (reference sequence). The CDR3 totals 16 residues. The CDR3 nucleotides read TGTGCCAGCAGCTTGGGAGGAGGCCGCAGTGGAAACACCATATATTTT. Translating gives CASSLGGGRSGNTIYF.

This rearrangement joins TRBV27 to TRBJ1-3; unclear D gene. This CDR3 region has 15 residues. V dropped 5 bases and J dropped 0 bases, with 11 bases sitting between them. Germline CDR1 is MNHEY and CDR2 is SMNVEV (reference sequence). The CDR3 loop is CASSQTRGSGNTIYF. The CDR3 region has the DNA TGTGCCAGCAGTCAAACCCGAGGCTCTGGAAACACCATATATTTT.

The rearrangement uses TRBV4-1 and TRBJ1-5, with D possibly matching TRBD1 (6 bases). V was trimmed by 2 bases and J by 2 bases, leaving 7 bases between them. The CDR3 has 14 amino acids. CDR1 and CDR2 (germline): MGHRA, YSYEKL. The CDR3 bases are TGCGCCAGCAGCCAACCAGGGGGCAATCAGCCCCAGCATTTT. Translating it yields CASSQPGGNQPQHF.

The CDR3 DNA reads as TGTGCCACCAGCGGCGGGGGGAGCTCCTACGAGCAGTACTTC. Translation: CATSGGGSSYEQYF. V usage is TRBV15 and J usage is TRBJ2-7; 8 positions match TRBD2. J gave up 0 bases and V 5 bases, and 3 bases lay outside the gene matches. The CDR3 extends over 14 amino acids. Per the germline V gene, CDR1 is LNHNV and CDR2 is YYDKDF (reference sequence).

This clone has only one observation. The V gene is TRBV5-1, the J gene TRBJ2-7; D is unresolved. This CDR3 spans 14 amino acids. V was shortened by 0 bases and J by 2 bases, with 9 bases between the two germline ends. Germline assignment: CDR1 SGHRS and CDR2 YFSETQ. The CDR3 sequence: CASSLADSTYEQYF. DNA for the CDR3: TGCGCCAGCAGCTTGGCAGACTCAACCTACGAGCAGTACTTC.

J is TRBJ2-7 and V is TRBV18, with D possibly TRBD2 on 6 matching bases. Per germline, CDR1 KGHSH and CDR2 LQKENI. V lost 1 base and J lost 7, with 14 bases in between. The CDR3 length is 14 residues. CDR3 residues: CASSPREMAGEQYF. Here the CDR3 DNA reads TGTGCCAGCTCACCACGAGAAATGGCGGGAGAGCAGTACTTC.

For this clone: The sample has other DNA sequences that encode this CDR3 too. CDR3 coding DNA: TGTGCCTGGGCAGGGTTGCATGAGCAGTTCTTC. Translated: CAWAGLHEQFF. V and J are TRBV30 and TRBJ2-1, with TRBD1 as a possible D gene (5 bases). CDR3 length: 11 residues. Trimming stripped 5 bases from V and 8 bases from J, with 10 bases between. Germline CDR1 reads GTSNPN; CDR2 reads SVGIG (reference sequence).

Remarks on this clone: Sequence at one end of the junction differs from germline and may be a read error. The rearrangement joins TRBV15 to TRBJ1-2, with D unresolved. The CDR3 is 13 amino acids. The germline V gene has CDR1 LNHNV and CDR2 YYDKDF (reference sequence). The DNA of the CDR3 is TGTGCCACCAGCAGAGAGGGTAAACTGGGCTACCCCTTC. It yields the protein CATSREGKLGYPF. The full variable domain, with the rest looked up from reference TRBV15 and TRBJ1-2, is DAMVIQNPRYQVTQFGKPVTLSCSQTLNHNVMYWYQQKSSQAPKLLFHYYDKDFNNEADTPDNFQSRRPNTSFCFLDIRSPGLGDTAMYLCATSREGKLGYPFGSGTRLTVV.

The chain recombines TRBV6-5 with TRBJ2-1; D perhaps matches TRBD1 (6 bases). The CDR3 is 11 residues long. Trimming removed 6 bases at V and 11 bases at J, with 11 bases between. Germline CDR1 is MNHEY and CDR2 is SVGAGI. The CDR3 protein is CASSEQGKQFF. The DNA of the CDR3 is TGTGCCAGCAGCGAACAGGGAAAGCAGTTCTTC.

This chain connects TRBV28 to TRBJ2-3; D might be TRBD2 (6 bases). Deletions cut 5 bases from V and 9 bases from J, with 15 bases between. The CDR3 is 13 amino acids. The germline V gene has CDR1 MDHEN and CDR2 SYDVKM. The CDR3, as DNA: TGTGCCAGCAGTCCCGGGACTCAAGGGACGCAGTATTTT. Protein sequence: CASSPGTQGTQYF.

This clone came up a few times. The CDR3 region is CASSQASTGVQPQHF. The CDR3 DNA reads TGCGCCAGCAGCCAAGCGTCGACAGGGGTTCAGCCCCAGCATTTT. The chain combines TRBV4-1 with TRBJ1-5, with TRBD1 matching over 8 bases. Looked up from germline, CDR1 is MGHRA and CDR2 is YSYEKL. This CDR3 has 15 residues. The V gene end was trimmed by 1 base and the J gene end by 6 bases; junction bases not matched to a gene: 5.

This sequence joins TRBV4-1 and TRBJ2-7; 9 nucleotides line up with TRBD1. V lost 2 bases, J lost 3 bases, and 2 bases stayed unmatched. Germline lookup yields CDR1 MGHRA and CDR2 YSYEKL. CDR3 length equals 14 residues. As DNA, the CDR3 is TGCGCCAGCAGCCAAAGGGACAGGGACTACGAGCAGTACTTC. Translated, it gives CASSQRDRDYEQYF.

The CDR3 sequence: CASSSQREGLGEQFF. Here the CDR3 DNA reads TGTGCCAGCAGTTCGCAGCGGGAGGGCCTGGGTGAGCAGTTCTTC. This sequence joins TRBV6-5 and TRBJ2-1; 10 bases line up with TRBD2. Germline V gene sequence: CDR1 MNHEY, CDR2 SVGAGI. V lost 4 bases and J lost 9; bases outside the gene matches: 9. The CDR3 totals 15 residues.

CDR3 amino acids: CASSEGGRSNQPQHF. The CDR3 bases are TGTGCCAGCAGTGAAGGGGGGCGCAGCAATCAGCCCCAGCATTTT. This chain connects TRBV2 to TRBJ1-5; TRBD1 is a possible D gene (6 bases). V was trimmed by 1 base and J by 1 base, leaving 8 bases between them. There are 15 residues in the CDR3. CDR1 and CDR2 (germline): SNHLY, FYNNEI.

CDR3 in amino acids: CASSRDRSSYNEQFF. The CDR3 DNA is TGTGCCAGCAGCCGGGACAGATCCTCCTACAATGAGCAGTTCTTC. V is TRBV7-2 and J is TRBJ2-1, with 7 positions matching TRBD1. V shed 5 bases and J 0 bases; nucleotides not matched to a gene: 4. Germline lookup yields CDR1 SGHTA and CDR2 FQGNSA. There are 15 residues in the CDR3.

This chain joins TRBV2 and TRBJ1-2, with 9 positions matching TRBD1. The V gene end was trimmed by 7 bases and the J gene end by 2 bases; junction bases not matched to a gene: 8. Germline V gene data show CDR1 as SNHLY and CDR2 as FYNNEI. This CDR3 comprises 15 residues. CDR3 in amino acids: CASIPGQGVNYGYTF. The CDR3 nucleotides are TGTGCCAGCATTCCGGGACAGGGTGTAAACTATGGCTACACCTTC.

This chain joins TRBV6-6 and TRBJ1-3; D call uncertain. V lost 2 bases to trimming and J lost 0 bases, with 2 bases between them. Per germline, CDR1 MNHNY and CDR2 SVGAGI (reference sequence). The CDR3 consists of 13 residues. The CDR3 DNA is TGTGCCAGCAGTTACCTCTCTGGAAACACCATATATTTT. Its translation is CASSYLSGNTIYF.

This clone showed up just a few times. The CDR3 sequence: CASSLGGGTQHF. CDR3 DNA: TGTGCCAGCAGTTTAGGAGGGGGCACTCAGCATTTT. The rearrangement uses TRBV6-5 and TRBJ1-5, with 7 bases identical to TRBD1. Trimming removed 4 bases from V and 13 bases from J; junction bases left unmatched: 7. This CDR3 region has 12 residues. CDR1 is MNHEY and CDR2 is SVGAGI in the germline V gene.

CDR3 loop: CASGSGEQFF. For the CDR3, the DNA is TGTGCCAGCGGCTCGGGGGAGCAGTTCTTC. This chain joins TRBV2 and TRBJ2-1; D possibly corresponds to TRBD2 (5 bases). V lost 8 bases to trimming and J lost 10 bases, with 9 bases between them. The CDR3 spans 10 residues. Per the germline V gene, CDR1 is SNHLY and CDR2 is FYNNEI.

This clone occurred once. This chain joins TRBV27 and TRBJ1-2; weak D call: TRBD1 (5 bases). Germline V gene sequence: CDR1 MNHEY, CDR2 SMNVEV (reference sequence). The CDR3 covers 14 residues. The V end lost 3 bases, the J end lost 0 bases, and 8 bases lay between the germline ends. The CDR3 region is CASSFGTPNYGYTF. CDR3 bases: TGTGCCAGCAGTTTCGGGACTCCTAACTATGGCTACACCTTC.

V usage is TRBV2 and J usage is TRBJ2-3; D may be TRBD2 (6 bases). V was trimmed by 9 bases and J by 4 bases, leaving 14 bases between them. Germline loops: CDR1 SNHLY, CDR2 FYNNEI. There are 13 residues in the CDR3. The CDR3 coding sequence is TGTGCCAGTTCGGGGGTCGACTCAGATACGCAGTATTTT. This gives the protein CASSGVDSDTQYF.